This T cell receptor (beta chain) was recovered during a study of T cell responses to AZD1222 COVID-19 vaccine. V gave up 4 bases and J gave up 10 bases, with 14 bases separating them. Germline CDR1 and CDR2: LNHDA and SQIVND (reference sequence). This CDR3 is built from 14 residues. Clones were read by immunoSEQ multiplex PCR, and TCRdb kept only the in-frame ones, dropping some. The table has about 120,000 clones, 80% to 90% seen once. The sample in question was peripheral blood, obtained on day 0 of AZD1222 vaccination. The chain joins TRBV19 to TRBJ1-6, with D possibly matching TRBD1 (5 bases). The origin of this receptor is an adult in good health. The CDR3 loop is CASSTLDTSSPLHF. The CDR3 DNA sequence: TGTGCCAGTAGTACCCTGGACACCTCCTCACCCCTCCACTTT.